This T cell receptor beta chain is drawn from a study of T cell clones after liver transplantation. V dropped 2 bases and J dropped 9 bases, with 14 bases sitting between them. Germline V gene sequence: CDR1 MGHRA, CDR2 YSYEKL. The CDR3 contains 15 residues. The data were produced by immunoSEQ multiplex PCR, yet TCRdb's version contains in-frame clones alone and is incomplete. The sample contains 50,000 or so clones, 65% to 80% of which appear only once. The sample consisted of CD4+ T cells from blood, taken more than 53 months after liver transplant. The TCR comes from a human patient who received a liver transplant. Some T cells may possibly be graft donor cells. This chain connects TRBV4-1 to TRBJ1-6; D not certain. This CDR3 is CASSQLRLQSSPLHF. CDR3 nucleotide sequence: TGCGCCAGCAGCCAACTCCGACTTCAAAGTTCACCCCTCCACTTT.